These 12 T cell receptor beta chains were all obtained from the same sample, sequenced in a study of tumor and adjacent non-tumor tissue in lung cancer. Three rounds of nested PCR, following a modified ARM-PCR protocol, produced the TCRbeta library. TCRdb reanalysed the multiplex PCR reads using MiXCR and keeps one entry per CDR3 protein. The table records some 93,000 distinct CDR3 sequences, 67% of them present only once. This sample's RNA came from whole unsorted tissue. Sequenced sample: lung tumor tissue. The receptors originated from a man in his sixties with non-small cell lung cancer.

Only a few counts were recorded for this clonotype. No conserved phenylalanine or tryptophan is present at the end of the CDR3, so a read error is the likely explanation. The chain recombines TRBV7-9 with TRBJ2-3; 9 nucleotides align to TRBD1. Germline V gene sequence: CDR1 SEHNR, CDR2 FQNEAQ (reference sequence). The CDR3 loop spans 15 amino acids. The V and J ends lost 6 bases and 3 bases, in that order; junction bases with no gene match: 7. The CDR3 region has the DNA TGTGCCAGCAGTCAGGGACAGGGTTGGACAGATACGCAGTATTCT. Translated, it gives CASSQGQGWTDTQYS.

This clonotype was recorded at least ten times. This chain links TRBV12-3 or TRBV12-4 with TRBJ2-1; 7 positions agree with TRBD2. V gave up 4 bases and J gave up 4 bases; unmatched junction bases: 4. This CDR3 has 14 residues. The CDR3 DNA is TGTGCCAGCAGTTCTAGACTAGCATACAATGAGCAGTTCTTC. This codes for CASSSRLAYNEQFF.

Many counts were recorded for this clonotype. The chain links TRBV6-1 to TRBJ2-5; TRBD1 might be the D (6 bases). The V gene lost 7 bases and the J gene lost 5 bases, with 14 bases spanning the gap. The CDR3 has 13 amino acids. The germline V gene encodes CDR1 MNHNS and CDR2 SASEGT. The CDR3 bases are TGTGCCAGCACCCTCCGACAGGTGGAGACCCAGTACTTC. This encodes CASTLRQVETQYF.

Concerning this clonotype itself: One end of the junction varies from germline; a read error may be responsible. The CDR3 nucleotides read TGTGCCTGCAGCTCTGACAGGGTAAACACCATATATTTT. Translating gives CACSSDRVNTIYF. The rearrangement uses TRBV11-3 and TRBJ1-3, with 7 bases lining up with TRBD1. Germline lookup yields CDR1 SGHNT and CDR2 YENEEA. CDR3 length: 13 residues.

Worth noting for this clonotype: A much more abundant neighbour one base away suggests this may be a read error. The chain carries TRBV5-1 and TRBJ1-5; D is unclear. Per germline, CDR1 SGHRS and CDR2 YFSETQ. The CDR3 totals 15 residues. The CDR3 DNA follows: TGCGCCAGCAGCTTGGATGAGGGTAGCAATCAGCCCCAGCGTTTT. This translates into CASSLDEGSNQPQRF.

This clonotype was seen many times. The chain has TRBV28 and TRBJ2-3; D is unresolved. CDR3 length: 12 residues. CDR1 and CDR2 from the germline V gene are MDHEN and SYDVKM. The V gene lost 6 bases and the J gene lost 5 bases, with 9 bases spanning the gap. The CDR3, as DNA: TGTGCCAGCAGCCCTCGGGTAGATACGCAGTATTTT. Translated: CASSPRVDTQYF.

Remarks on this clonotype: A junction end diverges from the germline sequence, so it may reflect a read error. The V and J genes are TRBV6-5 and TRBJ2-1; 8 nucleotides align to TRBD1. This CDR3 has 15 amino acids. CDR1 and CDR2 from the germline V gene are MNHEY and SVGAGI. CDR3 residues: CVSSPDRGARNEQFF. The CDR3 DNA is TGTGTCAGCAGTCCTGACAGGGGAGCTCGAAATGAGCAGTTCTTC.

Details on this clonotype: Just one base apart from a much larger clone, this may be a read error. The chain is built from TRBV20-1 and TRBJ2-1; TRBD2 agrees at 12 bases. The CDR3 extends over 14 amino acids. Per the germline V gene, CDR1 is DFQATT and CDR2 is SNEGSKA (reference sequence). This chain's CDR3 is CRAPTSGRPNEQFF. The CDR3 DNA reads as TGCAGAGCCCCTACTAGCGGGAGGCCAAATGAGCAGTTCTTC.

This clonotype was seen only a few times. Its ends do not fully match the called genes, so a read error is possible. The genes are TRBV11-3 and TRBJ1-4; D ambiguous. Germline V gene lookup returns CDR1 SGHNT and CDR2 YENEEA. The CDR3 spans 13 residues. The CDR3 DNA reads TGTGCCAGCGGCCCCCAGCTCGGCGGCAGTCCGACCTTT. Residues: CASGPQLGGSPTF.

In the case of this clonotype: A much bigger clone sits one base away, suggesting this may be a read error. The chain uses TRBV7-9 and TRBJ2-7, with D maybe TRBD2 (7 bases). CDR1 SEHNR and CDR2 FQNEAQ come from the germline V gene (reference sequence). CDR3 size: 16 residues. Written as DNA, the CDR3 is TGTGCCAGCAGCTGGGGGGGCGGCCCCAGCTCCTACGAGCAGAACTTC. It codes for CASSWGGGPSSYEQNF.

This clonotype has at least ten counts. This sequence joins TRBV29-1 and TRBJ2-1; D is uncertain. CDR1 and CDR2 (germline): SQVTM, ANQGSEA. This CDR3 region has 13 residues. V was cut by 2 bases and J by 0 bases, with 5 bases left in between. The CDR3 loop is CSVELYSYNEQFF. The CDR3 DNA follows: TGCAGCGTTGAACTATACTCCTACAATGAGCAGTTCTTC.

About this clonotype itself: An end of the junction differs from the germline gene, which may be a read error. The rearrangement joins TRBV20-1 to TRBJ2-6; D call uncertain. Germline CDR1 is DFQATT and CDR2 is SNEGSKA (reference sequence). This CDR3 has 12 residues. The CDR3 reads CSGNSWANVLTF. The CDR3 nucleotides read TGCAGTGGGAACTCTTGGGCCAACGTCCTGACTTTC.